This T cell receptor (beta chain) came from a study of Ad26.COV2.S vaccination and SARS-CoV-2 variants. Sequencing was performed with immunoSEQ multiplex PCR; in TCRdb, only in-frame clones are kept and a portion is missing. The data contain 300,000 to 450,000 clones, approximately 90% of them seen just once; the ten biggest clones take up roughly 3.9%. The germline V gene has CDR1 SGHTA and CDR2 FQGNSA. This CDR3 is built from 15 residues. The V end was cut by 5 bases, the J end by 5 bases, with 16 bases between. The source of this sequence is a human donor who had recovered from COVID-19. V is TRBV7-2 and J is TRBJ1-5, with D maybe TRBD1 (6 bases). The input for sequencing was peripheral blood, taken after recovery from COVID-19. The CDR3 coding sequence is TGTGCCAGCAGCCCCGAGGGGGATTGGTATCAGCCCCAGCATTTT. Translating gives CASSPEGDWYQPQHF.